Listed below are T cell receptor beta chains from one sample, sequenced in a study of CD8+CD57+ T cells in acquired aplastic anemia. TCRdb itself ran the reads through MiXCR, one entry per CDR3 protein. The repertoire holds 450,000 to 550,000 distinct CDR3 sequences, with around 32% as singletons. Sequenced input: sorted CD4+, CD8+, or CD8+CD57+ T cells (not recorded which) from PBMCs. The receptors originated from a human donor with aplastic anemia. CDR3s include the opening cysteine and the closing phenylalanine or tryptophan. D genes are given only for firm matches. Part of the rows lack a size; the others show once, few, many or a class for expanded clones.

size,D,V,J,CDR3,DNA
NA,NA,TRBV4-3,TRBJ2-1,CASSLYRADEQFF,TGCGCCAGCAGCCTGTACAGGGCGGATGAGCAGTTCTTC
few,NA,TRBV20-1,TRBJ2-1,CSASDNEQFF,TGCAGTGCTTCAGACAATGAGCAGTTCTTC
many,NA,TRBV7-2,TRBJ2-3,CASSLKGRGTQYF,TGTGCCAGCAGCTTGAAAGGGCGGGGTACGCAGTATTTT
many,NA,TRBV7-9,TRBJ2-7,CASSLASPYEQYF,TGTGCCAGCAGCTTAGCTTCACCGTACGAGCAGTACTTC
NA,TRBD1,TRBV6-2/TRBV6-3,TRBJ1-1,CASSYSVGQGTTNTEAFF,TGTGCCAGCAGTTACTCGGTGGGACAGGGGACTACGAACACTGAAGCTTTCTTT
many,NA,TRBV12-5,TRBJ1-2,CALSGNGYTF,TGTGCTTTGTCTGGCAATGGCTACACCTTC
many,NA,TRBV2,TRBJ2-7,CASSETVTVNYEQYF,TGTGCCAGCAGCGAGACAGTGACAGTTAACTACGAGCAGTACTTC
few,TRBD1,TRBV20-1,TRBJ2-2,CSARPGTGYTGELFF,TGCAGTGCTAGACCCGGGACAGGGTATACCGGGGAGCTGTTTTTT
many,NA,TRBV9,TRBJ1-5,CASSPHEGRNQPQHF,TGTGCCAGCAGCCCCCATGAGGGTCGCAATCAGCCCCAGCATTTT
many,NA,TRBV15,TRBJ2-1,CATSRDPSRSGGEQFF,TGTGCCACCAGCAGAGATCCCTCACGCTCCGGCGGTGAGCAGTTCTTC
many,NA,TRBV10-3,TRBJ2-1,CAISEGGSSYNEQFF,TGTGCCATCAGTGAAGGGGGGAGCTCCTACAATGAGCAGTTCTTC
once,NA,TRBV12-3/TRBV12-4,TRBJ2-6,CASRANVLTF,TGTGCCAGCAGGGCCAACGTCCTGACTTTC
many,NA,TRBV20-1,TRBJ2-7,CSAMPGSYEQYF,TGCAGTGCTATGCCAGGCTCCTACGAGCAGTACTTC
NA,NA,TRBV2,TRBJ2-2,CASSSDTTGELFF,TGTGCCAGCAGTTCCGACACCACCGGGGAGCTGTTTTTT
few,NA,TRBV25-1,TRBJ2-2,CASSKALGNTGELFF,TGTGCCAGCAGCAAAGCACTGGGGAACACCGGGGAGCTGTTTTTT
NA,TRBD2,TRBV7-3,TRBJ2-1,CASSLTGGKGEQFF,TGTGCCAGCAGCTTAACGGGAGGGAAAGGCGAGCAGTTCTTC
few,TRBD2,TRBV5-1,TRBJ2-3,CASSLSGGGNTDTQYF,TGCGCCAGCAGCCTTAGCGGGGGTGGGAACACAGATACGCAGTATTTT
NA,NA,TRBV15,TRBJ2-2,CATSSYTGELFF,TGTGCCACCAGCTCCTACACCGGGGAGCTGTTTTTT
once,TRBD2,TRBV29-1,TRBJ2-1,CSVEEGGLAASYNEQFF,TGCAGCGTTGAGGAAGGTGGACTAGCAGCCTCCTACAATGAGCAGTTCTTC
many,NA,TRBV6-1,TRBJ2-7,CAVVGLTYEQYF,TGTGCCGTCGTAGGCCTGACATACGAGCAGTACTTC
NA,TRBD1,TRBV7-2,TRBJ2-1,CASSVVDRGQNEQFF,TGTGCCAGCAGTGTTGTGGACAGGGGGCAGAATGAGCAGTTCTTC
NA,TRBD1,TRBV7-6,TRBJ1-4,CASSIPMTGGGEKLFF,TGTGCCAGCAGCATACCTATGACAGGGGGCGGAGAAAAACTGTTTTTT
NA,NA,TRBV30,TRBJ1-3,CAWSGGGGTQFTNTIYF,TGTGCCTGGAGTGGAGGAGGGGGTACCCAATTCACCAACACCATATATTTT
NA,NA,TRBV25-1,TRBJ2-6,CASSSLKRNSGLSSGANVLTF,TGTGCCAGCAGCTCACTAAAGCGGAACTCCGGACTGAGCTCTGGGGCCAACGTCCTGACTTTC
NA,TRBD2,TRBV25-1,TRBJ2-7,CASSVPGGSFDEQYF,TGTGCCAGCAGTGTACCTGGCGGGAGTTTCGACGAGCAGTACTTC
few,NA,TRBV9,TRBJ2-1,CASSVERLNEQFF,TGTGCCAGCAGCGTAGAGCGGTTGAATGAGCAGTTCTTC
NA,TRBD1,TRBV9,TRBJ1-4,CASSLPTGGYEKLFF,TGTGCCAGCAGCCTCCCGACAGGGGGCTATGAAAAACTGTTTTTT
NA,TRBD1,TRBV19,TRBJ2-5,CASSSGTGEETQYF,TGTGCCAGTAGTTCCGGGACAGGGGAAGAGACCCAGTACTTC
NA,NA,TRBV19,TRBJ1-6,CASSRGQTNSPLHF,TGTGCCAGCAGCCGTGGACAGACGAATTCACCCCTCCACTTT
NA,TRBD1,TRBV29-1,TRBJ1-2,CSVAGQGATHGYTF,TGCAGCGTTGCCGGACAGGGGGCCACCCATGGCTACACCTTC
NA,TRBD1,TRBV7-9,TRBJ1-5,CASSPGQGAFRPQHF,TGTGCCAGCAGTCCCGGACAGGGGGCTTTTCGGCCCCAGCATTTT
NA,NA,TRBV20-1,TRBJ1-1,CSASRLLTDVEAFF,TGCAGTGCTAGCCGTCTTTTGACAGATGTTGAAGCTTTCTTT
many,TRBD1,TRBV7-3,TRBJ2-2,CASSTHRGTFTGELFF,TGTGCCAGCAGCACGCACAGGGGAACGTTCACCGGGGAGCTGTTTTTT
NA,NA,TRBV25-1,TRBJ1-2,CAIGTRGLGYTF,TGTGCTATTGGGACGCGAGGTTTAGGCTACACCTTC
NA,NA,TRBV10-3,TRBJ2-5,CAISAGGNEETQYF,TGTGCCATCAGTGCCGGTGGGAACGAAGAGACCCAGTACTTC
many,NA,TRBV7-9,TRBJ2-7,CASSLVGGYEQYF,TGTGCCAGCAGCTTAGTTGGGGGTTACGAGCAGTACTTC
few,NA,TRBV5-1,TRBJ1-6,CASSFRGDNSPLHF,TGCGCCAGCAGCTTTAGGGGTGATAATTCACCCCTCCACTTT
many,TRBD1,TRBV2,TRBJ1-5,CASSGQGRDQPQHF,TGTGCCAGCAGTGGACAGGGGCGGGATCAGCCCCAGCATTTT
NA,NA,TRBV10-1,TRBJ2-7,CASSESRAHEQYF,TGCGCCAGCAGTGAGTCACGGGCCCACGAGCAGTACTTC
many,NA,TRBV29-1,TRBJ1-2,CSVESSRTNYGYTF,TGCAGCGTTGAGTCCTCCAGGACGAACTATGGCTACACCTTC
many,NA,TRBV7-6,TRBJ2-7,CASSPPTNPREQYF,TGTGCCAGCAGCCCTCCTACGAACCCGCGGGAGCAGTACTTC
NA,NA,TRBV11-1,TRBJ1-1,CASSLLRVGDDTEAFF,TGTGCCAGCAGCCTCCTTCGGGTGGGCGATGACACTGAAGCTTTCTTT
few,NA,TRBV19,TRBJ2-1,CASNDIGRASYNEQFF,TGTGCCAGTAATGATATCGGAAGGGCTTCCTACAATGAGCAGTTCTTC
NA,NA,TRBV5-5,TRBJ1-2,CASSLLSGFNYGYTF,TGTGCCAGCAGCTTATTATCGGGGTTTAACTATGGCTACACCTTC
NA,TRBD1,TRBV12-3/TRBV12-4,TRBJ1-5,CASSRGGAGNQPQHF,TGTGCCAGCAGCAGGGGGGGCGCTGGCAATCAGCCCCAGCATTTT
few,TRBD1,TRBV27,TRBJ1-2,CASSLSGQGIYGYTF,TGTGCCAGCAGTTTATCGGGACAGGGAATTTATGGCTACACCTTC